Shown below are 32 T cell receptor beta chains from a single sample sequenced in a study of cytomegalovirus exposure and HLA in healthy donors. Primers for the PCR totalled 60 Vbeta and 13 Jbeta. TCRdb keeps only in-frame clones here, not all; method: immunoSEQ multiplex PCR. The table has about 150,000 clones, 73% seen once. The sample consisted of PBMCs. These receptors all come from a young woman in good health and CMV-seronegative.

The rearrangement joins TRBV10-1 to TRBJ1-2; 7 bases fit TRBD1. The junction had 9 bases not matched to a gene; V was cut back by 8 bases and J by 3 bases. The CDR3 extends over 14 amino acids. Per the germline V gene, CDR1 is WNHNN and CDR2 is SYGVQD (reference sequence). The CDR3 DNA sequence: TGCGCCAGCGAGGGGACAGCTACTTACTATGGCTACACCTTC. It yields the protein CASEGTATYYGYTF.

The table lists this clone with a few counts. The CDR3 nucleotides are TGTGCCAGCAGTTTACGACAGGGGTTTCAAGATACGCAGTATTTT. This codes for CASSLRQGFQDTQYF. This rearrangement joins TRBV28 to TRBJ2-3; TRBD1 matches at 8 bases. V shed 2 bases and J 5 bases; nucleotides not matched to a gene: 6. The CDR3 is made up of 15 amino acids. CDR1 is MDHEN, CDR2 SYDVKM, per germline.

The CDR3 sequence is CASSLGVGNPIITDTQYF. The CDR3 DNA sequence: TGTGCCAGCAGCTTAGGAGTCGGGAACCCTATAATCACAGATACGCAGTATTTT. The gene calls are TRBV11-3 and TRBJ2-3; possible D gene TRBD2, 5 bases. Trimming removed 1 base at V and 2 bases at J, with 19 bases between. Germline V gene lookup returns CDR1 SGHNT and CDR2 YENEEA. CDR3 length equals 18 residues.

The rearrangement links TRBV5-5 to TRBJ1-2, with TRBD1 as a possible D gene (5 bases). The CDR3 consists of 13 residues. V was pared by 4 bases and J by 5 bases, with 12 bases between. Germline V CDR1 and CDR2: SGHKS, YYEKEE (reference sequence). DNA of the CDR3: TGTGCCAGCAGCACGCTACAGGCTTATGGCTACACCTTC. It yields the protein CASSTLQAYGYTF.

This clone turned up a few times. V gene TRBV7-2 combines with J gene TRBJ2-5; D gene uncertain. The CDR3 is 11 residues long. Between the trimmed V and J ends, which lost 3 bases and 5 bases, there was a span of 4 bases. Germline CDR1 reads SGHTA; CDR2 reads FQGNSA. The chain's CDR3 is CASSFSETQYF. The CDR3 nucleotides are TGTGCCAGCAGCTTTTCGGAGACCCAGTACTTC.

The table lists this clone with a few counts. This chain connects TRBV27 to TRBJ2-1, with TRBD2 matching 8 bases. Germline V CDR1 and CDR2: MNHEY, SMNVEV (reference sequence). The CDR3 has 14 amino acids. Losses at the gene ends were 7 bases for V and 8 bases for J; bases not matched to a gene: 10. The CDR3 DNA follows: TGTGCCAGCAAGGGGAGAGCGGGGGCACATGAGCAGTTCTTC. This encodes CASKGRAGAHEQFF.

The genes are TRBV5-1 and TRBJ2-1; D is possibly TRBD2 (6 bases). Trimming cost V 7 bases and J 4 bases, with 12 bases left between them. This CDR3 has 13 amino acids. CDR1 and CDR2 from the germline V gene are SGHRS and YFSETQ. The CDR3 spells CASAVGTYNEQFF. Here the CDR3 DNA reads TGCGCCAGCGCGGTGGGGACTTACAATGAGCAGTTCTTC.

V is TRBV27 and J is TRBJ1-5; 10 bases align to TRBD1. V gave up 4 bases and J gave up 9 bases; unmatched junction bases: 15. This CDR3 has 17 amino acids. Germline V lookup: CDR1 MNHEY, CDR2 SMNVEV (reference sequence). The CDR3 DNA reads TGTGCCAGCAGTTCCGCCACCCGGGACAGGGGAGAGTGGCCCCAGCATTTT. This encodes CASSSATRDRGEWPQHF.

The CDR3 protein is CASSSDWNTEAFF. As DNA, the CDR3 is TGTGCCAGCAGCTCAGACTGGAACACTGAAGCTTTCTTT. The rearrangement links TRBV7-3 to TRBJ1-1; D is undetermined. The CDR3 has 13 amino acids. The V end lost 4 bases, the J end lost 1 base, and 7 bases lay between the germline ends. Per the germline V gene, CDR1 is SGHTA and CDR2 is FQGTGA.

The chain recombines TRBV27 with TRBJ2-7, with D possibly matching TRBD2 (5 bases). The CDR3 contains 13 residues. Trimming removed 5 bases at V and 3 bases at J, with 11 bases between. CDR1 is MNHEY and CDR2 is SMNVEV in the germline V gene (reference sequence). The CDR3: CASSPGLDYEQYV. The CDR3 bases are TGTGCCAGCAGTCCGGGGTTGGACTACGAGCAGTACGTC.

The chain combines TRBV11-2 with TRBJ2-1; 7 bases match TRBD2. The length of the CDR3 is 13 residues. Per the germline V gene, CDR1 is SGHAT and CDR2 is FQNNGV. The V segment lost 2 bases and the J segment 8 bases; nucleotides outside the gene matches: 3. CDR3 bases: TGTGCCAGCAGCTTACCCAGCGGGGATGAGCAGTTCTTC. Translation: CASSLPSGDEQFF.

This clone was seen only a few times. The chain combines TRBV5-1 with TRBJ2-7; TRBD1 matches at 9 bases. The V gene end was trimmed by 4 bases and the J gene end by 5 bases; junction bases not matched to a gene: 7. This CDR3 has 14 amino acids. Germline CDR1 reads SGHRS; CDR2 reads YFSETQ. CDR3 in DNA: TGCGCCAGCAGCATCGGACAGGGGAGTGACGAGCAGTACTTC. This gives the protein CASSIGQGSDEQYF.

This rearrangement joins TRBV11-2 to TRBJ2-7; TRBD1 might be the D (5 bases). Trimming stripped 1 base from V and 5 bases from J, with 15 bases between. CDR1 SGHAT and CDR2 FQNNGV come from the germline V gene. This CDR3 has 15 residues. The CDR3, as DNA: TGTGCCAGCAGCTTAGGGGTGAGCAGGGTAAACGAGCAGTACGTC. This encodes CASSLGVSRVNEQYV.

The CDR3 region has the DNA TGCGCCAGCAGCCAAGACGGGAGGACAGATACGCAGTATTTT. Translation gives CASSQDGRTDTQYF. J is TRBJ2-3 and V is TRBV4-3, with 7 bases aligning to TRBD2. V dropped 0 bases and J dropped 3; count of bases not matched to a gene: 0. The CDR3 is 14 amino acids. Germline V gives CDR1 LGHNA, CDR2 YSLEER.

Regarding this clone: One end of the junction does not line up with germline, which may come from a read error. V gene TRBV5-1 combines with J gene TRBJ2-4; 7 nucleotides match TRBD1. The V gene's germline CDR1 is SGHRS and CDR2 YFSETQ. The CDR3 runs 18 residues. The DNA for the CDR3 is TGCGCCAGCAGCCCGCGGACAGGCTATTTCTTAGCCAAAAACAGTCAGTACTTC. Its translation is CASSPRTGYFLAKNSQYF.

This chain links TRBV5-1 with TRBJ2-1; 10 bases fit TRBD2. The CDR3 extends over 16 amino acids. Germline lookup yields CDR1 SGHRS and CDR2 YFSETQ. Trimming took 0 bases from V and 3 from J; bases not matched to a gene: 3. CDR3 region: CASSLESSGGYNEQFF. CDR3 DNA: TGCGCCAGCAGCTTGGAATCTAGCGGGGGCTACAATGAGCAGTTCTTC.

The chain is built from TRBV7-9 and TRBJ2-7, with D unclear. Germline V gene data show CDR1 as SEHNR and CDR2 as FQNEAQ (reference sequence). Trimming removed 2 bases from V and 4 bases from J, with 9 bases in between. The length of the CDR3 is 13 residues. The CDR3 spells CASSLNHEYEQYF. The CDR3 DNA reads TGTGCCAGCAGCTTAAATCATGAGTACGAGCAGTACTTC.

The CDR3 region has the DNA TGTGCCAGCAGCCAAGATTCGGGGGCTGGGGCCAACGTCCTGACTTTC. Its protein is CASSQDSGAGANVLTF. The chain is built from TRBV4-2 and TRBJ2-6, with D tentatively TRBD2 (6 bases). CDR3 length: 16 amino acids. Germline-derived CDR1 and CDR2 are LGHNA and YNFKEQ. V lost 0 bases, J lost 2 bases, and 8 bases lay in between.

V usage is TRBV6-5 and J usage is TRBJ2-5; tentatively, D is TRBD1 (7 bases). Trimming removed 2 bases at V and 1 base at J, with 14 bases between. This CDR3 has 16 amino acids. Looked up from germline, CDR1 is MNHEY and CDR2 is SVGAGI. The CDR3 protein is CASSYRGDSPQETQYF. Written as DNA, the CDR3 is TGTGCCAGCAGTTACCGCGGGGACAGCCCCCAAGAGACCCAGTACTTC.

The V and J genes are TRBV18 and TRBJ1-6; D may be TRBD1 (6 bases). Germline CDR1 is KGHSH and CDR2 is LQKENI. V dropped 4 bases and J dropped 5 bases, with 12 bases sitting between them. This CDR3 comprises 15 residues. This chain's CDR3 is CASSRDQGNNSPLHF. For the CDR3, the DNA is TGTGCCAGCTCACGCGACCAGGGGAATAATTCACCCCTCCACTTT.

This clone has just a few counts. The chain combines TRBV5-6 with TRBJ1-2; a possible D gene is TRBD1 (5 bases). V lost 0 bases and J 3 bases, leaving 9 bases between the germline ends. CDR3 size: 14 residues. Per the germline V gene, CDR1 is SGHDT and CDR2 is YYEEEE. The CDR3 DNA reads TGTGCCAGCAGCTTGGGACAGACATACTATGGCTACACCTTC. Residues: CASSLGQTYYGYTF.

The genes are TRBV11-2 and TRBJ2-1; possibly TRBD2 for D (5 bases). In germline, CDR1 is SGHAT, CDR2 FQNNGV. The V end lost 4 bases, the J end lost 5 bases, and 12 bases lay between the germline ends. CDR3 length equals 14 residues. CDR3 region: CASSSVTGNNEQFF. The CDR3 DNA is TGTGCCAGCAGCTCGGTTACGGGAAACAATGAGCAGTTCTTC.

This chain uses TRBV9 with TRBJ1-1; TRBD1 agrees at 8 bases. The germline V gene has CDR1 SGDLS and CDR2 YYNGEE. CDR3 size: 14 residues. V shed 3 bases and J 10 bases; nucleotides not matched to a gene: 11. The CDR3, as DNA: TGTGCCAGCAGCGGAGACAGGGGAGAACTTAGAGCTTTCTTT. It encodes CASSGDRGELRAFF.

The chain couples TRBV9 to TRBJ1-2; the D is unclear. Looked up from germline, CDR1 is SGDLS and CDR2 is YYNGEE. This CDR3 region has 15 residues. V was trimmed by 0 bases and J by 0 bases, leaving 9 bases between them. CDR3 in DNA: TGTGCCAGCAGCGTAGAGGCAGACTCTAACTATGGCTACACCTTC. This translates into CASSVEADSNYGYTF. The entire variable domain, with the rest obtained from reference TRBV9 and TRBJ1-2, is as follows: DSGVTQTPKHLITATGQRVTLRCSPRSGDLSVYWYQQSLDQGLQFLIQYYNGEERAKGNILERFSAQQFPDLHSELNLSSLELGDSALYFCASSVEADSNYGYTFGSGTRLTVV.

The V and J genes are TRBV5-6 and TRBJ2-1, with D possibly TRBD1 on 5 matching bases. Germline V gene lookup returns CDR1 SGHDT and CDR2 YYEEEE. Trimming removed 5 bases at V and 6 bases at J, with 15 bases between. The CDR3 has 14 amino acids. CDR3 in DNA: TGTGCCAGCAGACTGCCCTCAGGGTCCAATGAGCAGTTCTTC. Translating it yields CASRLPSGSNEQFF. Variable domain in full (rest from reference TRBV5-6 and TRBJ2-1): DAGVTQSPTHLIKTRGQQVTLRCSPKSGHDTVSWYQQALGQGPQFIFQYYEEEERQRGNFPDRFSGHQFPNYSSELNVNALLLGDSALYLCASRLPSGSNEQFFGPGTRLTVL.

V and J are TRBV2 and TRBJ2-1, with TRBD2 matching 11 bases. V was pared by 6 bases and J by 6 bases, with 7 bases of the junction left unmatched. Germline V lookup: CDR1 SNHLY, CDR2 FYNNEI. This CDR3 is 15 amino acids long. CDR3: CASRVSGGAVNEQFF. The DNA of the CDR3 is TGTGCCAGCAGGGTTAGCGGGGGGGCGGTCAATGAGCAGTTCTTC.

The chain has TRBV5-1 and TRBJ1-2, with TRBD1 matching over 7 bases. Trimming took 2 bases from V and 6 from J; bases not matched to a gene: 4. This CDR3 region has 13 residues. Germline CDR1 and CDR2: SGHRS and YFSETQ. The CDR3: CASSLGQADGYTF. CDR3 nucleotide sequence: TGCGCCAGCAGCTTAGGACAGGCTGATGGCTACACCTTC.

This clone was counted only a few times. The rearrangement joins TRBV5-1 to TRBJ2-1; TRBD2 is a possible D gene (6 bases). V was pared by 5 bases and J by 4 bases, with 19 bases between. The length of the CDR3 is 16 residues. CDR1 is SGHRS and CDR2 is YFSETQ in the germline V gene. DNA for the CDR3: TGCGCCAGCAGTGGGACGGTTTACCGGGGGTACAATGAGCAGTTCTTC. Translating it yields CASSGTVYRGYNEQFF.

This clone was observed a single time. The chain employs TRBV9 and TRBJ1-5, with 8 bases lining up with TRBD1. Per germline, CDR1 SGDLS and CDR2 YYNGEE. The CDR3 extends over 14 amino acids. V lost 3 bases, J lost 3 bases, and 2 bases stayed unmatched. DNA for the CDR3: TGTGCCAGCAGCGCGGACAGGGTCAATCAGCCCCAGCATTTT. The encoded protein is CASSADRVNQPQHF.

The J gene is TRBJ1-1, the V gene TRBV6-5; D call uncertain. The CDR3 spans 13 residues. V was shortened by 4 bases and J by 1 base, with 7 bases between the two germline ends. Germline V lookup: CDR1 MNHEY, CDR2 SVGAGI. CDR3 sequence (DNA): TGTGCCAGCAGTTTGCAGTCGAACACTGAAGCTTTCTTT. It codes for CASSLQSNTEAFF.

CDR3 in amino acids: CASSLFGRDGNTIYF. Here the CDR3 DNA reads TGCGCCAGCAGCTTGTTTGGCAGGGATGGAAACACCATATATTTT. The chain uses TRBV5-1 and TRBJ1-3, with a tentative D call TRBD1 (5 bases). The CDR3 spans 15 residues. CDR1 is SGHRS and CDR2 is YFSETQ in the germline V gene. V was cut by 1 base and J by 3 bases, with 11 bases left in between.

The J gene is TRBJ2-1, the V gene TRBV14; 8 positions agree with TRBD1. With V trimmed by 0 bases and J by 1 base, 8 bases remained unmatched. CDR3 length: 18 amino acids. CDR1 and CDR2 (germline): SGHDN, FVKESK. CDR3 DNA sequence: TGTGCCAGCAGCCAAGAGGGCAGGGGGCCCGAATCCTACAATGAGCAGTTCTTC. Translating gives CASSQEGRGPESYNEQFF.